A selection of T cell receptor beta chains follows, all from one sample in a study of blood T cell repertoires in COVID-19. The table came from immunoSEQ multiplex PCR; TCRdb's copy has only in-frame clones and leaves some out. The table includes under 95,000 clones, about 89% detected once. Sequencing was performed on peripheral blood. These TCRs come from a human donor with acute or convalescent COVID-19. The donor label of this sample is uncertain. Each CDR3 is given with its conserved first and last residue. The size entry is marked missing in some rows and otherwise reads once, few, many or a size class.

j_gene: TRBJ2-3; abundance: -; v_gene: TRBV5-1; CDR3aa: CASSLGTSGGTDTQYF
j_gene: TRBJ1-2; abundance: -; v_gene: TRBV5-1; CDR3aa: CASSLDRDRAYGYTF
j_gene: TRBJ2-7; abundance: -; v_gene: TRBV6-2/TRBV6-3; CDR3aa: CASSYSTDRTGKSYEQYF
j_gene: TRBJ1-3; abundance: -; v_gene: TRBV28; CDR3aa: CASSSHRVGAGNTIYF
j_gene: TRBJ2-1; abundance: -; v_gene: TRBV10-3; CDR3aa: CAISGLAGGLNEQFF
j_gene: TRBJ2-1; abundance: -; v_gene: TRBV18; CDR3aa: CASSLLLAGYNEQFF
j_gene: TRBJ2-6; abundance: -; v_gene: TRBV9; CDR3aa: CASSPRRAVSGANVLTF
j_gene: TRBJ2-1; abundance: -; v_gene: TRBV6-5; CDR3aa: CASRKLAGGKNEQFF
j_gene: TRBJ1-2; abundance: -; v_gene: TRBV5-1; CDR3aa: CASRGGGSQNSGYTF
j_gene: TRBJ2-2; abundance: -; v_gene: TRBV19; CDR3aa: CASSPRGGAGELFF
j_gene: TRBJ2-7; abundance: -; v_gene: TRBV11-2; CDR3aa: CATGTYEQYF
j_gene: TRBJ1-1; abundance: -; v_gene: TRBV11-3; CDR3aa: CASSFLTGVKAEAFF
j_gene: TRBJ2-3; abundance: -; v_gene: TRBV5-1; CDR3aa: CASSFDAGNGDTQYF
j_gene: TRBJ2-7; abundance: few; v_gene: TRBV5-1; CDR3aa: CASSRLPTGASYEQYF
j_gene: TRBJ1-4; abundance: -; v_gene: TRBV14; CDR3aa: CASEAGAGEKLFF
j_gene: TRBJ2-3; abundance: -; v_gene: TRBV9; CDR3aa: CASSVGAGTDTQYF
j_gene: TRBJ1-2; abundance: -; v_gene: TRBV4-1; CDR3aa: CASSTTGRDGYTF
j_gene: TRBJ1-1; abundance: -; v_gene: TRBV9; CDR3aa: CASSGEGGDTEAFF
j_gene: TRBJ1-2; abundance: -; v_gene: TRBV19; CDR3aa: CASSMWQGASGYTF
j_gene: TRBJ2-1; abundance: -; v_gene: TRBV12-3/TRBV12-4; CDR3aa: CASEKGYNEQFF
j_gene: TRBJ1-2; abundance: -; v_gene: TRBV5-1; CDR3aa: CASSSTTGRDGYTF
j_gene: TRBJ2-2; abundance: -; v_gene: TRBV7-9; CDR3aa: CVLKKSANTGELFF
j_gene: TRBJ1-1; abundance: -; v_gene: TRBV6-2/TRBV6-3; CDR3aa: CASSYLRTGANTEAFF
j_gene: TRBJ2-2; abundance: -; v_gene: TRBV6-5; CDR3aa: CASTVQTGKAGELFF
j_gene: TRBJ2-7; abundance: once; v_gene: TRBV11-2; CDR3aa: CASSAPIPRDEQYF
j_gene: TRBJ1-3; abundance: few; v_gene: TRBV19; CDR3aa: CASSTGTPNSGNTIYF
j_gene: TRBJ2-3; abundance: -; v_gene: TRBV5-1; CDR3aa: CASSLQGSDTQYF
j_gene: TRBJ1-1; abundance: few; v_gene: TRBV4-1; CDR3aa: CASSRLGQGNTEAFF
j_gene: TRBJ2-7; abundance: -; v_gene: TRBV19; CDR3aa: CASSIDRGSYEQYF
j_gene: TRBJ1-5; abundance: -; v_gene: TRBV2; CDR3aa: CASSEALQSAPQHF
j_gene: TRBJ2-7; abundance: -; v_gene: TRBV10-3; CDR3aa: CAVSRENYEQYF
j_gene: TRBJ1-3; abundance: once; v_gene: TRBV4-2; CDR3aa: CASSQEGGSYSGNTIYF
j_gene: TRBJ2-1; abundance: -; v_gene: TRBV4-2; CDR3aa: CASSQDRLAGGTQFF
j_gene: TRBJ1-1; abundance: -; v_gene: TRBV10-2; CDR3aa: CASSRPGGRGGTEAFF
j_gene: TRBJ1-2; abundance: -; v_gene: TRBV28; CDR3aa: CASSPRDTGLGYTF
j_gene: TRBJ2-7; abundance: -; v_gene: TRBV18; CDR3aa: CASSPGTTYEQYF
j_gene: TRBJ1-2; abundance: -; v_gene: TRBV6-6; CDR3aa: CASTITGGENYGYTF
j_gene: TRBJ1-4; abundance: few; v_gene: TRBV6-5; CDR3aa: CASKRRTNEKLFF
j_gene: TRBJ2-5; abundance: -; v_gene: TRBV25-1; CDR3aa: CASSDTRQSQETQYF
j_gene: TRBJ2-2; abundance: -; v_gene: TRBV5-5; CDR3aa: CASSFLAGGRTGELFF
j_gene: TRBJ2-1; abundance: -; v_gene: TRBV5-1; CDR3aa: CASSLGGGASYNEQFF
j_gene: TRBJ2-5; abundance: -; v_gene: TRBV6-6; CDR3aa: CASSFHPQGQTETQYF
j_gene: TRBJ2-2; abundance: -; v_gene: TRBV9; CDR3aa: CASSPRQGLDGELFF
j_gene: TRBJ2-5; abundance: -; v_gene: TRBV7-2; CDR3aa: CASSPRGRRGRKETQYF
j_gene: TRBJ2-7; abundance: -; v_gene: TRBV9; CDR3aa: CASSARLGQGYEQYF
j_gene: TRBJ2-3; abundance: -; v_gene: TRBV14; CDR3aa: CASSQDPRRSTDTQYF
j_gene: TRBJ2-7; abundance: few; v_gene: TRBV30; CDR3aa: CAFYGGRGSYEQYF
j_gene: TRBJ2-5; abundance: -; v_gene: TRBV7-9; CDR3aa: CASSLQGERGETQYF
j_gene: TRBJ1-1; abundance: -; v_gene: TRBV6-5; CDR3aa: CASRGSPGTEAFF
j_gene: TRBJ2-7; abundance: -; v_gene: TRBV7-2; CDR3aa: CASSQAVRGSEQYF
j_gene: TRBJ2-5; abundance: -; v_gene: TRBV30; CDR3aa: CAWSPLGLGKETQYF
j_gene: TRBJ1-1; abundance: -; v_gene: TRBV2; CDR3aa: CASSVWGVLNTEAFF